This T cell receptor beta chain was sequenced for a study of radiotherapy plus CTLA-4 blockade in lung cancer. Turning to the study itself: Disease control was achieved by around 33% of patients, and objective responses by about 17%. Study findings and constraints: Blood TCR clones of tumor origin expanded after radiotherapy plus ipilimumab. Response, reportedly, was best predicted by interferon-beta along with early blood T cell clone dynamics.

Notes on this clone: The antigen remains undetermined.

Germline V gene data show CDR1 as SGHVS and CDR2 as FNYEAQ. V lost 2 bases to trimming and J lost 5 bases, with 9 bases between them. The CDR3 length is 13 residues. Measured with immunoSEQ multiplex PCR; TCRdb has only the in-frame clones, and not every one. The data contain some 73,000 clones, 78% of them singletons. The genes are TRBV7-6 and TRBJ1-1; tentatively, D is TRBD1 (5 bases). The sample in question was peripheral blood, obtained from a patient treated with radiotherapy plus ipilimumab. This sequence was found in a human donor with non-small cell lung cancer whose response to radiotherapy plus ipilimumab could not be evaluated. Some clones in this sample may be carry-over from other donors' samples. The CDR3 here is CASSLQGRTEAFF. The CDR3 DNA sequence: TGTGCCAGCAGCTTACAGGGTAGAACTGAAGCTTTCTTT.